This TCR beta chain stems from a study of T cells generated in artificial thymic organoids (dated by TCRdb to 2016 to 2017). Looking at the study overall: The study compared the TCR alpha and beta CDR3 repertoires of CD8 single positive T cells derived from in vitro artificial thymic organoids against those of naive CD8 T cells from thymus and peripheral blood. The displayed repertoire sequencing data were described as being representative of three independent experiments.

TCRalpha and TCRbeta libraries were amplified in separate semi-nested PCR reactions using Advantage 2 and reverse primers located in the TRAC or TRBC constant regions. First-strand cDNA synthesis used between roughly 3 and 550 ng of total RNA. TCR cDNA libraries were made by 5'-RACE with the SMARTer PCR cDNA Synthesis kit, using a poly-dT primer for first-strand synthesis. Semi-nested constant-region reverse primers carried 5-nucleotide sample-specific barcodes, and products were cleaned with the Zymo DNA Clean and Concentrator-5 kit. Up to ten barcoded samples were pooled, ligated to Illumina adaptors and sequenced as 2 x 150 bp paired-end reads on an Illumina MiSeq. In the original analysis: Demultiplexed reads were aligned with BLAT to a custom library of all human TRAV, TRAJ, TRBV, TRBD and TRBJ combinations from IMGT. The best BLAT hits were picked using pslCDnaFilter (-maxAligns=1, -ignoreIntrons), and custom Perl scripts were used to calculate clonotype frequencies. TCRdb passed the public sequencing reads through fastp at Q25 and MiXCR, retaining productive beta sequences. When rows share a CDR3 protein, they turn into one entry using the most common DNA and genes. TCRdb's processing, not the authors', yielded these V and J calls. In all, the sample holds several thousand distinct CDR3 sequences, and roughly 25% of those were seen once. The ten largest clonotypes hold about 3% of the sample.

Broad study findings and their caveats: CD8 single positive T cells derived from organoids showed physiological TCR clonotype diversity comparable to the diversity seen in thymic and blood naive CD8 T cells. Organoid-derived T cells did not show skewed Valpha or Vbeta usage, which argues against unconventional lineages or clonal expansions being dominant.

In the case of this clonotype: Its recognized antigen is unknown. No much larger clonotype is one base removed from it; base qualities were not supplied.

To build the artificial thymic organoids, human HSPCs were aggregated with MS5 murine stromal cells that had been transduced with human DLL1, and the aggregates were cultured at an air-liquid interface. The cells used to seed the organoids were FACS-purified CD34+CD3- hematopoietic stem and progenitor cells from which residual T cells had been depleted. The organoids were grown in serum-free RB27 medium, which consisted of RPMI 1640 supplemented with B27, FLT3L, IL-7 and ascorbic acid. Organoid and thymic CD3+TCRalphabeta+CD8 single positive T cells were FACS sorted before RNA extraction. For each sample, total RNA was purified from approximately 40,000 to 200,000 sorted cells using the RNeasy Micro kit, and RNA quality was checked on an Agilent RNA 6000 Nano chip. Including cysteine and phenylalanine, the CDR3 has 11 amino acids. The only DNA kept is the CDR3, 33 bases in frame from the first base. V lost 5 bases and J lost 3 bases; the stretch between them is 4 bases long. CDR1 and CDR2 are drawn from the germline V gene: MNHEY, SVGAGI.

The TCR originated in a human donor who gave cord blood stem cells for thymic organoid culture, a cardiac surgery patient who gave postnatal thymus, or a blood donor (not recorded which). In this chain, TRBV6-5 is recombined with TRBJ1-1; no D gene is confidently identified. The sequenced sample consisted of naive CD8+ T cells grown in artificial thymic organoids from cord blood stem and progenitor cells. The intended sense of this specimen's cell subset or site label: CD3+TCRalphabeta+CD8SP T cells; for blood, CD45RO-CCR7+ naive CD8+ T cells. The CDR3 region has the sequence CASSPYTEAFF. The DNA reads as follows: TGTGCCAGCAGTCCCTACACTGAAGCTTTCTTT.